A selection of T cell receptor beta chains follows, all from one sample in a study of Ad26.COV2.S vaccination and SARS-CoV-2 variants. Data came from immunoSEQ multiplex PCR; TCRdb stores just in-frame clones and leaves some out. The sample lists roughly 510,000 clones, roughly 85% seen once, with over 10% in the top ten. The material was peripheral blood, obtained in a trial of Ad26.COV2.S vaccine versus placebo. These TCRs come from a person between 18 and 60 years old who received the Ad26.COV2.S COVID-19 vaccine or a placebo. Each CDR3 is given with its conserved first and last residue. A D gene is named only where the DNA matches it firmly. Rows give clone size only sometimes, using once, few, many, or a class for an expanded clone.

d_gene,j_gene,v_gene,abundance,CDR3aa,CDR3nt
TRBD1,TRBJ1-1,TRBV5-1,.,CASRTGAVTEAFF,TGCGCCAGCAGGACAGGGGCAGTGACTGAAGCTTTCTTT
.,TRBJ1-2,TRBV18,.,CASSPPVGDHYGYTF,TGTGCCAGCTCACCACCGGTAGGGGACCACTATGGCTACACCTTC
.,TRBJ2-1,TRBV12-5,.,CASGFPGEQFF,TGTGCTAGTGGTTTTCCGGGTGAGCAGTTCTTC
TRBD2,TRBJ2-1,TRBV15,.,CATSREAGRAGNEQFF,TGTGCCACCAGCAGAGAAGCGGGAAGGGCTGGGAATGAGCAGTTCTTC
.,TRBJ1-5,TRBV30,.,CAGGGFGPQHF,TGTGCCGGAGGGGGGTTTGGGCCCCAGCATTTT
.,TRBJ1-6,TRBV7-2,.,CASSSLGGGNSPLHF,TGTGCCAGCAGCTCCCTGGGTGGGGGCAATTCACCCCTCCACTTT
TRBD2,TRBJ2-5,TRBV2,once,CASSGLAGGETQYF,TGTGCCAGCAGTGGACTAGCGGGAGGAGAGACCCAGTACTTC
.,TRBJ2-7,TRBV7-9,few,CASSPRTVSSYEQYF,TGTGCCAGCAGCCCCCGGACAGTTAGCTCCTACGAGCAGTACTTC
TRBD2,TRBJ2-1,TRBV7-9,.,CASSLAGTSGVPANEQFF,TGTGCCAGCAGCTTAGCGGGTACTAGCGGAGTCCCGGCAAATGAGCAGTTCTTC
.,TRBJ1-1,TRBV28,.,CASSLRGGGAEAFF,TGTGCCAGCAGTTTAAGGGGAGGTGGGGCTGAAGCTTTCTTT
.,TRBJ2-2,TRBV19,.,CASSGGGLGNTGELFF,TGTGCCAGTAGCGGAGGGGGCTTGGGGAACACCGGGGAGCTGTTTTTT
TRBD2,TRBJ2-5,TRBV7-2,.,CASSLGVLAGARETQYF,TGTGCCAGCAGCTTAGGGGTTTTGGCGGGAGCTCGGGAGACCCAGTACTTC
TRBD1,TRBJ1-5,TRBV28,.,CASRPQGARTCNQPQHF,TGTGCCAGCAGGCCACAGGGGGCGCGAACTTGCAATCAGCCCCAGCATTTT
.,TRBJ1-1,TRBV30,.,CAWSGGGRATEAFF,TGTGCCTGGAGTGGCGGGGGGCGGGCCACTGAAGCTTTCTTT
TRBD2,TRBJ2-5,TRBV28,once,CASSSKRGGETQYF,TGTGCCAGCAGTTCCAAGCGGGGCGGGGAGACCCAGTACTTC
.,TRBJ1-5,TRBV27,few,CASSTQRNSNQPQHF,TGTGCCAGCAGCACACAGCGAAATAGCAATCAGCCCCAGCATTTT
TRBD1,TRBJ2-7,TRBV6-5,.,CASSLTGAGLYEQYF,TGTGCCAGCAGTCTTACAGGGGCCGGTCTATACGAGCAGTACTTC
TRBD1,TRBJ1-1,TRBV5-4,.,CASRDTRAQGAREAFF,TGTGCCAGCAGAGACACGAGAGCACAGGGGGCGAGAGAAGCTTTCTTT
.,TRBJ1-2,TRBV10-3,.,CAISESGGISDGYTF,TGTGCCATCAGTGAGTCGGGGGGGATTTCGGATGGCTACACCTTC
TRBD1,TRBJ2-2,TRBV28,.,CASRLGDREDGELFF,TGTGCCAGCAGATTGGGGGACAGGGAAGACGGGGAGCTGTTTTTT
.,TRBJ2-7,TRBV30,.,CAWSAQVIYEQYF,TGTGCCTGGAGTGCGCAGGTGATATACGAGCAGTACTTC
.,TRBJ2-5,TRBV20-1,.,CSASIGVGETQYF,TGCAGTGCTAGTATCGGCGTGGGGGAGACCCAGTACTTC
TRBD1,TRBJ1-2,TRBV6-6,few,CASNQGQINYGYTF,TGTGCCAGCAACCAGGGACAGATTAACTATGGCTACACCTTC
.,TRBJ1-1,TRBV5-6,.,CASSSPQRQGRAFF,TGTGCCAGCAGCTCGCCACAAAGGCAGGGGCGGGCTTTCTTT